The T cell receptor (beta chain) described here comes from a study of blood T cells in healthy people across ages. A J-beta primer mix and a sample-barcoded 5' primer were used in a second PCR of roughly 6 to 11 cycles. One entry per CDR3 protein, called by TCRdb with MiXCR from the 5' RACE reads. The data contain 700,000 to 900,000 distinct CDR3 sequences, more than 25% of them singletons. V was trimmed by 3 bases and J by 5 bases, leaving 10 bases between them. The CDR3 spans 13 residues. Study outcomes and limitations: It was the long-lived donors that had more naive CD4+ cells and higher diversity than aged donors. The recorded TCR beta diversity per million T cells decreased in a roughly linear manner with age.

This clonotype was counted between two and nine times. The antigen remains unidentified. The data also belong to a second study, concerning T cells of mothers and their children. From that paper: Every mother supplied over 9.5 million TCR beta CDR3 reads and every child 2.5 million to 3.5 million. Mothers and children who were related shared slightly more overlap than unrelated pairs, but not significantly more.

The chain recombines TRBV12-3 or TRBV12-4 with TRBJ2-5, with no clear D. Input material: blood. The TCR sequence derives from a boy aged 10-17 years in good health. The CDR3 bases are TGTGCCAGCAGTTTTCCGAGCGCGGAGACCCAGTACTTC. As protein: CASSFPSAETQYF.